This T cell receptor beta chain was recorded in a study of shared clonotypes between healthy human individuals. The naive CD8 fraction comprised CD45RO-negative cells positively selected for CCR7 and excluded terminally differentiated effector memory CD45RA+ cells. General study results and limits: It was anticipated that sequencing depth would influence how many clonotypes donors shared.

Of note for this clone: Its antigen is unknown. This sample also contains other DNA sequences that code for the same CDR3.

Several immunoSEQ plates held equal portions of the genomic DNA taken from each subset. Method: immunoSEQ multiplex PCR; TCRdb's copy keeps in-frame clones and lacks some. This table has nearly 2 million clones, about 95% appearing once. V was pared by 1 base and J by 4 bases, with 3 bases of the junction left unmatched. This CDR3 has 14 residues. Germline lookup yields CDR1 SGHAT and CDR2 FQNNGV. This TCR was sampled from a man younger than 35 in good health. J is TRBJ2-5 and V is TRBV11-2; 7 nucleotides align to TRBD1. Material for sequencing was naive CD8+ T cells sorted from blood. CDR3 sequence: CASSLGGTVETQYF. The CDR3 DNA reads TGTGCCAGCAGCTTAGGAGGGACAGTAGAGACCCAGTACTTC.